This T cell receptor (beta chain) was sequenced in a study of blood T cells in healthy people across ages. Notes on the study in general: It was held that diversity estimates obtained from one million T cells represented underestimates.

Primers used in a second PCR of roughly 6 to 11 cycles were a sample-barcoded 5' primer and a J-beta primer mix. Each cDNA molecule received a tag from a template-switch adaptor that had 12 random nucleotides. TCRdb fed the 5' RACE reads into MiXCR, producing one record per CDR3 protein. The sample consists of about 750,000 distinct CDR3 sequences, roughly 50% of them appearing once. To note about this clonotype: Its specificity is not known.

Germline CDR1 reads MNHEY; CDR2 reads SMNVEV (reference sequence). The CDR3 runs to 14 residues. V was clipped by 7 bases and J by 7 bases, with 20 bases between them. V usage is TRBV27 and J usage is TRBJ2-7; D may match TRBD1 or TRBD2 (5 bases each). The sequencing sample was made of blood. The receptor was derived from a man older than 75 in good health. The CDR3 sequence is CASKVSRDLTEQYF. The DNA for the CDR3 is TGTGCCAGCAAGGTTTCACGGGACCTCACAGAGCAGTACTTC.